What follows is one TCR beta chain and its context. The data were taken from a study of blood T cell repertoires in COVID-19. The overall study: Acute and convalescent COVID-19 specimens originated in the United States, Italy and Spain. In each case, the material was cDNA or gDNA derived from T cells, B-cell-depleted T cells, or PBMCs.

V dropped 0 bases and J dropped 8 bases, with 17 bases sitting between them. This CDR3 has 16 amino acids. Germline assignment: CDR1 SGHTA and CDR2 FQGNSA. Original methodology: Amplification from reference gene primers served as the basis for estimated nucleated cell counts. TCRdb's copy holds only in-frame clones and misses some; the assay was immunoSEQ multiplex PCR. V, J and clone size derive from that table, while D and trimming were established from the DNA sequence. The table records approximately 71,000 clones, about 86% of them present only once. The chain employs TRBV7-2 and TRBJ2-1, with D maybe TRBD2 (5 bases). The material sequenced was peripheral blood. The clonotype was recovered from a man between 45 and 60 years old with acute or convalescent COVID-19. CDR3 bases: TGTGCCAGCAGCTTAGCGCAGAGCGGTACTGGTCATGAGCAGTTCTTC. This sequence encodes CASSLAQSGTGHEQFF.